Sequencing of this T cell receptor (beta chain) was carried out in a study of identifying expanded T cells in peripheral blood. The study, taken as a whole, reports: Differentially abundant clones: roughly 1.2 between replicates, about 15 at around 2 weeks, less than 25 at four.

As for this clone: Antigen: not known.

Profiling relied on immunoSEQ multiplex PCR, and the TCRdb table lists in-frame clones only, not all of them. The top ten hold 14% of the sample, which has more than 85,000 clones, 88% seen once. The CDR3 covers 13 residues. Germline V gene sequence: CDR1 MRHNA, CDR2 SNTAGT. Trimming took off 0 bases at V and 3 bases at J, with 6 bases between the two ends. Collection occurred without any documented infections or immune events in donors. This TCR came from a person aged 18 to 75 in good health. V is TRBV6-4 and J is TRBJ2-7; D unclear. Sequenced sample: blood. DNA for the CDR3: TGTGCCAGCAGTGACTCCCCGGGCTACGAGCAGTACTTC. This gives the protein CASSDSPGYEQYF.